This entry is about one T cell receptor beta chain. Its matching antigen is unknown. The data originate from a study of graft-versus-host responses after intestinal transplantation. Looking at the study overall: Multivisceral, liver-intestinal, or isolated intestinal grafts were transplanted into recipients.

Only in-frame clones appear in the TCRdb table, and some are missing; sequencing was by immunoSEQ multiplex PCR. Counted here are 70,000 to 95,000 clones, roughly 91% occurring once; the ten biggest clones make up about 1.1%. Overall study findings and caveats: GvH clones detected in recipient marrow included some appearing first in ileum or blood.

Looked up from germline, CDR1 is LNHNV and CDR2 is YYDKDF (reference sequence). This CDR3 has 14 amino acids. V was shortened by 4 bases and J by 6 bases, with 16 bases between the two germline ends. This receptor was identified in a human donor who was the organ donor for an intestinal transplant. The V gene is TRBV15, the J gene TRBJ2-7, with unresolved D. The sample consisted of unstimulated CD8+ T cells sorted from spleen or lymph node cells, taken before transplant. CDR3 protein: CATSITGQSGEQYF. CDR3 DNA: TGTGCCACCAGCATCACTGGGCAGTCCGGCGAGCAGTACTTC.